This record looks at one T cell receptor beta chain sequence and its context. Its matching antigen is unknown. Sequencing used immunoSEQ multiplex PCR; TCRdb keeps in-frame clones, though not all of them. Of about 50,000 clones listed, nearly 90% are singletons. This entry comes from a study of PD-1 blockade in classical Hodgkin lymphoma. Study background: Administration of nivolumab to patients was at 3 mg/kg intravenously every 2 weeks. Regarding the study as a whole: While CD8+ TCR diversity did not rise significantly by C4D1, CD4+ TCR diversity did. Newly diagnosed patients and complete responders had comparable diversity at baseline.

This sample's time point: cycle 4 day 1 (C4D1), after six to seven weeks of nivolumab. Every patient had relapsed following autologous stem cell transplantation, and cohorts differed in brentuximab vedotin exposure. Progressive disease, partial response or complete response was each patient's best response. Germline CDR1 reads PRHDT; CDR2 reads FYEKMQ (reference sequence). Trimming removed 5 bases from V and 6 bases from J; junction bases left unmatched: 10. The CDR3 is 15 amino acids. This sequence originates from a human donor with classical Hodgkin lymphoma. Sequencing was performed on peripheral blood mononuclear cells (PBMCs), taken before the fourth cycle of nivolumab. The chain carries TRBV13 and TRBJ1-2; 9 bases align to TRBD1. CDR3: CASSRPGTGKDGYTF. The CDR3 coding sequence is TGTGCCAGCAGCCGCCCCGGGACAGGGAAGGATGGCTACACCTTC.